These T cell receptor beta chains were read from a single sample in a study of cytomegalovirus exposure and HLA in healthy donors. Sequencing used immunoSEQ multiplex PCR; TCRdb keeps in-frame clones, though not all of them. The sample table includes around 140,000 clones. The sequencing input was PBMCs. The receptor set was obtained from a male donor in good health and CMV-seronegative. The CDR3 runs from the conserved cysteine through the conserved F or W. A D gene is named only where the DNA matches it firmly.

J | length | D | V | DNA | CDR3
TRBJ2-3 | 13 | TRBD1 | TRBV6-4 | TGTGCCAGCAGTGGACAGGGGGGAGATACGCAGTATTTT | CASSGQGGDTQYF
TRBJ2-1 | 15 | . | TRBV9 | TGTGCCAGCAGCGTCGGAGGAACCTCCTACAATGAGCAGTTCTTC | CASSVGGTSYNEQFF
TRBJ1-5 | 14 | . | TRBV7-2 | TGTGCCAGCAGTCGCACTAATAGCAATCAGCCCCAGCATTTT | CASSRTNSNQPQHF
TRBJ2-1 | 16 | TRBD2 | TRBV11-2 | TGTGCCAGCAGCTTAGTGGGACTAGCGGGGTACAATGAGCAGTTCTTC | CASSLVGLAGYNEQFF
TRBJ2-7 | 15 | TRBD1 | TRBV19 | TGTGCCAGTAGTAGGGGGGGGACAGGGGGTCTCGAGCAGTACTTC | CASSRGGTGGLEQYF
TRBJ1-1 | 14 | . | TRBV5-6 | TGTGCCAGCAGCTTCCCGGGGGGGAACACTGAAGCTTTCTTT | CASSFPGGNTEAFF
TRBJ2-1 | 16 | TRBD1 | TRBV11-3 | TGTGCCAGCAGCTTAGATCTGGGGACAGGGAAGGATGAGCAGTTCTTC | CASSLDLGTGKDEQFF
TRBJ1-3 | 19 | TRBD1 | TRBV7-8 | TGTGCCAGCAGCCTTACCGATGGGGGGACAGGGGGCATTGGAAACACCATATATTTT | CASSLTDGGTGGIGNTIYF
TRBJ1-1 | 14 | TRBD1 | TRBV5-1 | TGCGCCAGCAGTCAGGGACAGGGGAGCACTGAAGCTTTCTTT | CASSQGQGSTEAFF
TRBJ2-7 | 11 | TRBD2 | TRBV27 | TGTGCCAGCAGGGGGAGGGGAGAGCAGTACTTC | CASRGRGEQYF
TRBJ2-3 | 15 | TRBD2 | TRBV6-5 | TGTGCCAGCAGCAGCGGGACTTCCTACACAGATACGCAGTATTTT | CASSSGTSYTDTQYF
TRBJ2-2 | 15 | TRBD1 | TRBV19 | TGTGCCAGTAGAGGGACAGGGGGCTCCGTCGGGGAGCTGTTTTTT | CASRGTGGSVGELFF
TRBJ2-2 | 13 | . | TRBV4-3 | TGCGCCAGCAGCCAAGACGGGACCGGGGAGCTGTTTTTT | CASSQDGTGELFF
TRBJ2-1 | 16 | TRBD1 | TRBV2 | TGTGCCAGCAGTGAACGGACAGGGCTACTAAACAATGAGCAGTTCTTC | CASSERTGLLNNEQFF
TRBJ1-2 | 16 | TRBD1 | TRBV7-9 | TGTGCCAGCAGCTTAAGGACAGGGAAGCAGTACTATGGCTACACCTTC | CASSLRTGKQYYGYTF
TRBJ2-1 | 12 | TRBD1 | TRBV9 | TGTGCCAGCGGGACAGATAACAATGAGCAGTTCTTC | CASGTDNNEQFF
TRBJ2-5 | 11 | . | TRBV20-1 | TGCAGTGCTAGGATTCAGGAGACCCAGTACTTC | CSARIQETQYF
TRBJ2-1 | 14 | TRBD1 | TRBV2 | TGTGCCACCCGGACAGGGTCCTCTAGAAATGAGCAGTTCTTC | CATRTGSSRNEQFF
TRBJ1-5 | 16 | TRBD1 | TRBV28 | TGTGCCAGCAGTTTTCGAGGGACAGGGGTCAATCAGCCCCAGCATTTT | CASSFRGTGVNQPQHF
TRBJ2-4 | 16 | TRBD2 | TRBV28 | TGTGCCAGCAGCCATAGACTAGCGGGGGGGGAAAACATTCAGTACTTC | CASSHRLAGGENIQYF
TRBJ1-1 | 14 | . | TRBV9 | TGTGCCAGCAGCGTCACGGAGCAAGTCTCTGAAGCTTTCTTT | CASSVTEQVSEAFF
TRBJ2-7 | 15 | TRBD2 | TRBV7-9 | TGTGCCAGCAGCCTTAGCGGGGGAAGCTCCTACGAGCAGTACTTC | CASSLSGGSSYEQYF
TRBJ2-1 | 17 | . | TRBV2 | TGTGCCAGCAGTGATGGGCATGGGGCGAGAAATATAAATGAGCAGTTCTTC | CASSDGHGARNINEQFF
TRBJ1-2 | 14 | . | TRBV5-6 | TGTGCCAGCAGCTTGGCCAATACGATCGGTGGCTACACCTTC | CASSLANTIGGYTF
TRBJ2-1 | 14 | . | TRBV7-3 | TGTGCCAGCAGCATGACTACCTATCAGAGTGAGCAGTTCTTC | CASSMTTYQSEQFF
TRBJ2-5 | 16 | TRBD2 | TRBV4-2 | TGTGCCAGCAGTCCCACTAGCGGGGATTTGAGAGAGACCCAGTACTTC | CASSPTSGDLRETQYF
TRBJ2-7 | 13 | TRBD1 | TRBV5-8 | TGTGCCAGCAGCGCCGGACAGGGCTACGAGCAGTACTTC | CASSAGQGYEQYF
TRBJ1-1 | 15 | . | TRBV2 | TGTGCCAGCAGGGTAGCTCAGGGCATGAACACTGAAGCTTTCTTT | CASRVAQGMNTEAFF
TRBJ2-3 | 13 | TRBD1 | TRBV7-8 | TGTGCCATGGGGACAGGATACACAGATACGCAGTATTTT | CAMGTGYTDTQYF
TRBJ2-7 | 16 | . | TRBV19 | TGTGCCAGTAGTATGTACATAGCTGCGAGCTCCTACGAGCAGTACTTC | CASSMYIAASSYEQYF
TRBJ2-1 | 16 | TRBD1 | TRBV7-9 | TGTGCCAGCAGCTTTTGGGGGACAGGGAGGTACAATGAGCAGTTCTTC | CASSFWGTGRYNEQFF
TRBJ2-2 | 17 | TRBD1 | TRBV28 | TGTGCCAGCAGTATCATCCCCCGGGACAGGGAAACCGGGGAGCTGTTTTTT | CASSIIPRDRETGELFF
TRBJ1-2 | 17 | . | TRBV14 | TGTGCCAGCAGCCAGTCGAGGCAGGACAGTCCGAGATATGGCTACACCTTC | CASSQSRQDSPRYGYTF
TRBJ1-3 | 17 | . | TRBV18 | TGTGCCAGCTCACCACTCCGACAGACCGACTCTGGAAACACCATATATTTT | CASSPLRQTDSGNTIYF
TRBJ2-5 | 13 | . | TRBV11-2 | TGTGCCAGCAGCCCGGGACTGCAAGAGACCCAGTACTTC | CASSPGLQETQYF
TRBJ2-7 | 15 | TRBD2 | TRBV7-9 | TGTGCCAGCAGCTCCCGACTAGCGGCAGTCTACGAGCAGTACTTC | CASSSRLAAVYEQYF
TRBJ1-1 | 11 | . | TRBV29-1 | TGCAGCGTGGAGGGTTCCACTGAAGCTTTCTTT | CSVEGSTEAFF